This passage covers 12 T cell receptor beta chains from one sample sequenced in a study of blood T cell repertoires in COVID-19. Some clones are missing from TCRdb's copy, which holds only in-frame ones; the method was immunoSEQ multiplex PCR. Among over 30,000 clones listed, roughly 90% were seen once. The sample taken for sequencing was peripheral blood. Source of these receptors: a human donor in a cohort sampled during active COVID-19.

The rearrangement uses TRBV3-1 (or the pseudogene TRBV3-2) and TRBJ1-1; possible D gene TRBD1, 6 bases. With 7 bases removed from V and 4 bases from J, the gap between germline ends came to 19 bases. Germline CDR1 is LGHDT and CDR2 is YNNKEL (reference sequence). The CDR3 extends over 15 amino acids. The CDR3 nucleotides read TGTGCCAGCACCAACGTTCGGAGGGGGGGCACTGAAGCTTTCTTT. It is translated as CASTNVRRGGTEAFF.

The DNA of the CDR3 is TGTGCCAGCTCACCTCAGGGGGCCTACAATGAGCAGTTCTTC. This sequence encodes CASSPQGAYNEQFF. The J gene is TRBJ2-1, the V gene TRBV18; 7 bases line up with TRBD1. The CDR3 runs to 14 residues. Germline CDR1 reads KGHSH; CDR2 reads LQKENI. Losses at the gene ends were 3 bases for V and 2 bases for J; bases not matched to a gene: 1.

The V and J genes are TRBV7-2 and TRBJ2-7; tentatively, D is TRBD2 (5 bases). Germline lookup yields CDR1 SGHTA and CDR2 FQGNSA. CDR3 length: 14 amino acids. Trimming removed 5 bases at V and 5 bases at J, with 16 bases between. The CDR3 spells CASSRGFPQNEQYF. DNA for the CDR3: TGTGCCAGCAGCCGCGGGTTCCCCCAAAACGAGCAGTACTTC. Drawing the rest from reference TRBV7-2 and TRBJ2-7, the complete variable domain is GAGVSQSPSNKVTEKGKDVELRCDPISGHTALYWYRQSLGQGLEFLIYFQGNSAPDKSGLPSDRFSAERTGGSVSTLTIQRTQQEDSAVYLCASSRGFPQNEQYFGPGTRLTVT.

This clone was seen only once. The chain uses TRBV5-8 and TRBJ2-2, with unresolved D. The V gene's germline CDR1 is SGHTS and CDR2 YDEGEE. The V end was cut by 0 bases, the J end by 2 bases, with 11 bases between. CDR3 size: 16 residues. The CDR3 sequence is CASSLGQAVNTGELFF. Here the CDR3 DNA reads TGTGCCAGCAGCTTGGGGCAGGCAGTAAACACCGGGGAGCTGTTTTTT.

The chain joins TRBV5-1 to TRBJ2-5, with TRBD2 matching over 7 bases. Germline V CDR1 and CDR2: SGHRS, YFSETQ. This CDR3 is built from 14 residues. V lost 0 bases, J lost 3 bases, and 2 bases stayed unmatched. The DNA of the CDR3 is TGCGCCAGCAGCTTGGGCGGGAGCGAAGAGACCCAGTACTTC. Protein: CASSLGGSEETQYF.

The chain combines TRBV7-9 with TRBJ2-7; the D is unclear. Germline V lookup: CDR1 SEHNR, CDR2 FQNEAQ (reference sequence). Trimming stripped 5 bases from V and 0 bases from J, with 11 bases between. The CDR3 is 14 amino acids. CDR3 loop: CASSPIYGSYEQYF. The DNA for the CDR3 is TGTGCCAGCAGCCCGATATACGGCTCCTACGAGCAGTACTTC. Full variable domain (missing parts from reference TRBV7-9 and TRBJ2-7): DTGVSQNPRHKITKRGQNVTFRCDPISEHNRLYWYRQTLGQGPEFLTYFQNEAQLEKSRLLSDRFSAERPKGSFSTLEIQRTEQGDSAMYLCASSPIYGSYEQYFGPGTRLTVT.

The CDR3 region is CASSITASGSSYNEQFF. The DNA of the CDR3 is TGTGCCAGCAGTATAACAGCTAGCGGGAGCTCCTACAATGAGCAGTTCTTC. V gene TRBV27 combines with J gene TRBJ2-1; TRBD2 aligns across 10 bases. The germline V gene has CDR1 MNHEY and CDR2 SMNVEV (reference sequence). The V gene end was trimmed by 5 bases and the J gene end by 0 bases; junction bases not matched to a gene: 7. The CDR3 runs to 17 residues.

The rearrangement uses TRBV7-8 and TRBJ1-2; D unresolved. Trimming removed 5 bases from V and 4 bases from J, with 14 bases in between. Per germline, CDR1 SGHVS and CDR2 FQNEAQ. The length of the CDR3 is 14 residues. CDR3 sequence (DNA): TGTGCCAGCAGCCCCAGAGACAAAATCTATGGCTACACCTTC. Translated: CASSPRDKIYGYTF.

The chain recombines TRBV5-8 with TRBJ1-1; D might be TRBD1 (6 bases). Looked up from germline, CDR1 is SGHTS and CDR2 is YDEGEE. The CDR3 totals 13 residues. V gave up 0 bases and J gave up 4 bases, with 7 bases separating them. The CDR3 protein is CASSLVRGTEAFF. CDR3 bases: TGTGCCAGCAGCTTGGTCAGGGGCACTGAAGCTTTCTTT. The full variable domain, rest sourced from reference TRBV5-8 and TRBJ1-1, is EAGVTQSPTHLIKTRGQQATLRCSPISGHTSVYWYQQALGLGLQFLLWYDEGEERNRGNFPPRFSGRQFPNYSSELNVNALELEDSALYLCASSLVRGTEAFFGQGTRLTVV.

This clone was detected a few times. The rearrangement links TRBV5-6 to TRBJ1-6; D may be TRBD1 (6 bases). Germline V gene lookup returns CDR1 SGHDT and CDR2 YYEEEE. The CDR3 covers 14 residues. The V end lost 4 bases, the J end lost 5 bases, and 10 bases lay between the germline ends. DNA of the CDR3: TGTGCCAGCAGCATTCCAGGGGATAATTCACCCCTCCACTTT. Translation: CASSIPGDNSPLHF.

The chain couples TRBV19 to TRBJ2-1, with 14 bases aligning to TRBD2. The trim removed 3 bases at V and 7 bases at J, leaving 2 bases unmatched. Germline-derived CDR1 and CDR2 are LNHDA and SQIVND (reference sequence). This CDR3 spans 15 amino acids. In DNA form, the CDR3 reads TGTGCCAGTAGTATTCGGACTAGCGGGAGGAATGAGCAGTTCTTC. It yields the protein CASSIRTSGRNEQFF.

Here the CDR3 DNA reads TGTGCCAGCAGTGACAGGGGAAACAAGCGCTATGGCTACACCTTC. It codes for CASSDRGNKRYGYTF. The J gene is TRBJ1-2, the V gene TRBV6-1, with D possibly being TRBD1 (6 bases). Germline CDR1 MNHNS, CDR2 SASEGT. V dropped 3 bases and J dropped 4 bases, with 15 bases sitting between them. CDR3 length equals 15 residues.